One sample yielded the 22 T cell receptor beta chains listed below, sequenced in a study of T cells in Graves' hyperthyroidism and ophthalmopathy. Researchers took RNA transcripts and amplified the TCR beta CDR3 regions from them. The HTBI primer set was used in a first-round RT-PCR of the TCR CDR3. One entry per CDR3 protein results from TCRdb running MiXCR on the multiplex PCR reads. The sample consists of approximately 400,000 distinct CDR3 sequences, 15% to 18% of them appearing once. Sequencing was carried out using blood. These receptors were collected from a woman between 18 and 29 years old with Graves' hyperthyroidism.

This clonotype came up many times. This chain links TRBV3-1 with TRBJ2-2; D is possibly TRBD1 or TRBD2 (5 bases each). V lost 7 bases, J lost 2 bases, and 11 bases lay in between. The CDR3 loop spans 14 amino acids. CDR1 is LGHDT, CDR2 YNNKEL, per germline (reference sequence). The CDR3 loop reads CASNLGANTGELFF. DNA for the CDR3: TGTGCCAGCAACCTCGGGGCTAACACCGGGGAGCTGTTTTTT.

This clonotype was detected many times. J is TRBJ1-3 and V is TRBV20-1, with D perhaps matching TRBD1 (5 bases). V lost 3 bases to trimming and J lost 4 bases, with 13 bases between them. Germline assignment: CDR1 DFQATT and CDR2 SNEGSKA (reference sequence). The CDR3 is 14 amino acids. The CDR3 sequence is CSASPAGLGNTIYF. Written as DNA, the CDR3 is TGCAGTGCTAGCCCCGCAGGGCTGGGAAACACCATATATTTT.

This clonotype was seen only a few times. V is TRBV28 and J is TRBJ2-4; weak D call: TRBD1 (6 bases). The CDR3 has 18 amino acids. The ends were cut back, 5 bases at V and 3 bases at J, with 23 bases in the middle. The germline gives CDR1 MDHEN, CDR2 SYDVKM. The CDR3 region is CASSRSVIRGLDKNIQYF. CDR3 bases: TGTGCCAGCAGTCGTAGTGTAATCAGGGGTTTGGACAAAAACATTCAGTACTTC. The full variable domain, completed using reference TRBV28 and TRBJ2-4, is DVKVTQSSRYLVKRTGEKVFLECVQDMDHENMFWYRQDPGLGLRLIYFSYDVKMKEKGDIPEGYSVSREKKERFSLILESASTNQTSMYLCASSRSVIRGLDKNIQYFGAGTRLSVL.

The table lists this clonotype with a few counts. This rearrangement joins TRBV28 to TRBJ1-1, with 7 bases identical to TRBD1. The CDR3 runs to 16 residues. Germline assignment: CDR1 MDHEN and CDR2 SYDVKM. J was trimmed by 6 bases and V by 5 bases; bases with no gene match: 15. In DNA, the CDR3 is TGTGCCAGCAGTCCATCCATTGAACAGGGGAGGTCTGAAGCTTTCTTT. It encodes CASSPSIEQGRSEAFF.

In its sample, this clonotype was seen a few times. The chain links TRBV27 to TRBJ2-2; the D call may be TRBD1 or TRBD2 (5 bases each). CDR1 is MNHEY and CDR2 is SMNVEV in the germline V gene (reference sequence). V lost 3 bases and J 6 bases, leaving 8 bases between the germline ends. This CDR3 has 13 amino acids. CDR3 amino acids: CASSFRGPGELFF. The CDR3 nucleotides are TGTGCCAGCAGTTTTCGGGGACCCGGGGAGCTGTTTTTT.

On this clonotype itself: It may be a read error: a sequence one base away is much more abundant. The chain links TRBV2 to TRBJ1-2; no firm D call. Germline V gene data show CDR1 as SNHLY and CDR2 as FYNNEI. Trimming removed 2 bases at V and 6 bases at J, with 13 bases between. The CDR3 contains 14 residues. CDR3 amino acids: CASSENRRFHGYTF. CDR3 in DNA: TGTGCCAGCAGTGAAAACAGACGCTTTCATGGCTACACCTTC.

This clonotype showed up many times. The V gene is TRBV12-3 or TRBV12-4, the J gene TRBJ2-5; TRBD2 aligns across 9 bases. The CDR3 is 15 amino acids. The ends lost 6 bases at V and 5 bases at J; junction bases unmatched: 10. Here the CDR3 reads CASSLTASGDETQYF. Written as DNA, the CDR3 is TGTGCCAGCAGCCTGACGGCTAGCGGGGATGAGACCCAGTACTTC.

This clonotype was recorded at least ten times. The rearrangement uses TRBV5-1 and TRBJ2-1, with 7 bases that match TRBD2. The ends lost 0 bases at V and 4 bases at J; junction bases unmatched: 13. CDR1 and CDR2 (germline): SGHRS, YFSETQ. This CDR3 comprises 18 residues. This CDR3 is CASSLVFLREKLYNEQFF. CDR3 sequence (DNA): TGCGCCAGCAGCTTGGTCTTTTTGCGGGAGAAGTTATACAATGAGCAGTTCTTC.

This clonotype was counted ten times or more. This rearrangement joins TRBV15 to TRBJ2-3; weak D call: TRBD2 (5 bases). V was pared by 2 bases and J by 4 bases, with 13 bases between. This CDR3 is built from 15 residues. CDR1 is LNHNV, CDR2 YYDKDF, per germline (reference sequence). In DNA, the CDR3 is TGTGCCACCAGCAGACCTGGACTCGTCCCAGATACGCAGTATTTT. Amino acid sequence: CATSRPGLVPDTQYF.

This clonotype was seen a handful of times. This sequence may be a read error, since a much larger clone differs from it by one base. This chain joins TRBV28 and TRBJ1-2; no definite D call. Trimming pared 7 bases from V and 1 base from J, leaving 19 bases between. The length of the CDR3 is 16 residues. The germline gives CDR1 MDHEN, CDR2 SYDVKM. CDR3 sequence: CASTPPGIRLNYGYTF. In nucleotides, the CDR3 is TGTGCCAGCACCCCCCCGGGGATCCGGCTTAACTATGGCTACACCTTC.

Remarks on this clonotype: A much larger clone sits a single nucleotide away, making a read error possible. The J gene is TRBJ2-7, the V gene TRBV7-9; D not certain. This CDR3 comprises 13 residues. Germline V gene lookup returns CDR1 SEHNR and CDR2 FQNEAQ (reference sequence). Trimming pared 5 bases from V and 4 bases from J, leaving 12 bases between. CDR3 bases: TGTGCCAGCAGCCCTGCACAGAAGTACGAGCAGTACTTC. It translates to CASSPAQKYEQYF.

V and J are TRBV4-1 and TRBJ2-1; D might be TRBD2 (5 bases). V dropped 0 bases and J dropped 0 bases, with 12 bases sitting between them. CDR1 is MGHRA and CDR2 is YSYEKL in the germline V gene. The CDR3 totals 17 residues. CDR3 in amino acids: CASSQDRATSSYNEQFF. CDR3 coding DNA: TGCGCCAGCAGCCAAGATAGGGCTACTAGCTCCTACAATGAGCAGTTCTTC.

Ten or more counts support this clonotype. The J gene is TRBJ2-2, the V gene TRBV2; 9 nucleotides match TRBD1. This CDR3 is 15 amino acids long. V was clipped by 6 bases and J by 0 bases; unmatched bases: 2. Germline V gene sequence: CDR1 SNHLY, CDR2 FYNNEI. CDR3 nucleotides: TGTGCCAGCAGAACAGGGGGCCCGAACACCGGGGAGCTGTTTTTT. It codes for CASRTGGPNTGELFF.

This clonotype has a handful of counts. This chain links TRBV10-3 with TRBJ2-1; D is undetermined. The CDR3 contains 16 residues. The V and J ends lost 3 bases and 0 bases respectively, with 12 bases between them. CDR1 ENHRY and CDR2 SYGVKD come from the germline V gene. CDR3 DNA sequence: TGTGCCATCAGTGACCCGACCCTGAACTCCTACAATGAGCAGTTCTTC. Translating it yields CAISDPTLNSYNEQFF.

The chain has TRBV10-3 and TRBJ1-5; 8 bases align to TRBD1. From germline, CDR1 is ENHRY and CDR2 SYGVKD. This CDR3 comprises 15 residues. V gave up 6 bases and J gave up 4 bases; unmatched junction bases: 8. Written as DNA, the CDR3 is TGTGCCATCAGACAGGGGCAGGGGGCGAATCAGCCCCAGCATTTT. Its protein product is CAIRQGQGANQPQHF.

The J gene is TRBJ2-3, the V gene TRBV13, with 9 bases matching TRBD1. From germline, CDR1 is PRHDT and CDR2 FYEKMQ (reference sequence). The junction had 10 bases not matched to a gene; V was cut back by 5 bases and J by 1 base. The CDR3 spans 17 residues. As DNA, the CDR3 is TGTGCCAGCAGCATAAAAACAGGGGGCGCGGGCACAGATACGCAGTATTTT. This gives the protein CASSIKTGGAGTDTQYF.

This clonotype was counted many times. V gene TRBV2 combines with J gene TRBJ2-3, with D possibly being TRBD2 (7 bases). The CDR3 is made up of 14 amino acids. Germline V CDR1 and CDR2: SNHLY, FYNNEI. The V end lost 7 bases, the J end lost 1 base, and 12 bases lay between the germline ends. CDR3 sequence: CASTGGRGTDTQYF. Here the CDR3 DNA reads TGTGCCAGCACGGGGGGCCGCGGCACAGATACGCAGTATTTT.

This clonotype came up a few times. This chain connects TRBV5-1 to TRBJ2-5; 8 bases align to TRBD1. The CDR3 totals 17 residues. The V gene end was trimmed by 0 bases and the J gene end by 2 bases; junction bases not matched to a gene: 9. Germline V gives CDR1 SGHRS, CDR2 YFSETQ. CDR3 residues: CASSLVGRGLHQETQYF. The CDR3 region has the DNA TGCGCCAGCAGCTTGGTGGGCAGGGGGCTTCATCAAGAGACCCAGTACTTC.

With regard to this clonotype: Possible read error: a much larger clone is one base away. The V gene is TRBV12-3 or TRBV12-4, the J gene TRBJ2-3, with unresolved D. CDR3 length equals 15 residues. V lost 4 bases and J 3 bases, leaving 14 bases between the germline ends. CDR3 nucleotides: TGTGCCAGCAGTTCGAGCAGGATCGGGACAGATACGCAGTATTTT. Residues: CASSSSRIGTDTQYF.

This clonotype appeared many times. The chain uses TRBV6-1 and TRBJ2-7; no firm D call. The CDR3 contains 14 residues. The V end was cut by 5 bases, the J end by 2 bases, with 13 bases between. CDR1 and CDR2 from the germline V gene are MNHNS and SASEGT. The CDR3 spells CASSSTQGTYEQYF. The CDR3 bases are TGTGCCAGCAGTTCCACCCAAGGCACCTACGAGCAGTACTTC.

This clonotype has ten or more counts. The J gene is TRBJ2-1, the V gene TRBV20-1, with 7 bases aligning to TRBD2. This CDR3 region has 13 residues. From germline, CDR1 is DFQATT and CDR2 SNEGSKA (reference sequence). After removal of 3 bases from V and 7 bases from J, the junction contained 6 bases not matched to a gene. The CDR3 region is CSASLGLKNEQFF. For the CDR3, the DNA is TGCAGTGCTAGTTTGGGACTAAAGAATGAGCAGTTCTTC.

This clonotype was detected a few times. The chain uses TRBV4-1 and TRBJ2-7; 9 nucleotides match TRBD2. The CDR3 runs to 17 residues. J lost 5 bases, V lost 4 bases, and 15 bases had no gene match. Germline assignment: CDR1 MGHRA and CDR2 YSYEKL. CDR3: CASSPGIGSGRSHEQYF. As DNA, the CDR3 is TGCGCCAGCAGCCCGGGGATTGGAAGCGGGAGGTCCCACGAGCAGTACTTC.